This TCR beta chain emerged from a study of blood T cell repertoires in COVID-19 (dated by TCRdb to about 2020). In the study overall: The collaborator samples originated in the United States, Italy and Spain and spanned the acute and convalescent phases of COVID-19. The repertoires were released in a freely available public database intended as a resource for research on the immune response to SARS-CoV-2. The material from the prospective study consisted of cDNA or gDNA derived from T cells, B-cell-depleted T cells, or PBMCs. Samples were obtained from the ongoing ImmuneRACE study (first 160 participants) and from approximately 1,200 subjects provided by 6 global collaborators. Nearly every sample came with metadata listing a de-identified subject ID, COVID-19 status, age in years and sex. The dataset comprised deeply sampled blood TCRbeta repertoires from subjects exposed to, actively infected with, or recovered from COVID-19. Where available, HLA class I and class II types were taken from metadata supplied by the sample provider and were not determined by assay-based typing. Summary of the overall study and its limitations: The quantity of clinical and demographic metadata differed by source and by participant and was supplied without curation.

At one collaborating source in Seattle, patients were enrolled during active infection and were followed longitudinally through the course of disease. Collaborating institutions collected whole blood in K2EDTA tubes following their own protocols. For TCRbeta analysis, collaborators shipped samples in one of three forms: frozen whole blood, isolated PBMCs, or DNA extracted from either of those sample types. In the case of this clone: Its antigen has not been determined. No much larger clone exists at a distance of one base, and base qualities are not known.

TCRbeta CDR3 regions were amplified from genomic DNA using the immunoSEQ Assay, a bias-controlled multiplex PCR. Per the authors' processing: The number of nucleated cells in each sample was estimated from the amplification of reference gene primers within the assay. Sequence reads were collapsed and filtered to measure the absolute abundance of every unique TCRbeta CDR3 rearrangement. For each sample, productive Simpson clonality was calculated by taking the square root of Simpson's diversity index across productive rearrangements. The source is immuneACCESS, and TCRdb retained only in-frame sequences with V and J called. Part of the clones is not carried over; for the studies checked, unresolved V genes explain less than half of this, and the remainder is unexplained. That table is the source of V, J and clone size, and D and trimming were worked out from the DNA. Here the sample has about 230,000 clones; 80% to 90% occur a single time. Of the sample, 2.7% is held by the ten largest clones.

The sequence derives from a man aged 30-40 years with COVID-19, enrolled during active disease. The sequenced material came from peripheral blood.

The DNA is TGCGCCAGCAGCCAGACAGGGGCCGAGACCCAGTACTTC. Translated, this is CASSQTGAETQYF. The rearranged segments are TRBV4-3 and TRBJ2-5; TRBD1 matches 8 bases in the middle. Here V drops 3 bases and J drops 5 bases, and the junction holds 2 bases not matched to any gene. CDR1 LGHNA and CDR2 YSLEER were looked up in the germline V gene. CDR3 length: 13 amino acids, cysteine to phenylalanine. Of all the DNA, just the CDR3 is kept, 39 bases in frame from base 1.